Below are 20 T cell receptor beta chains sequenced from a single sample in a study of Graves' ophthalmopathy and Graves' hyperthyroidism. RNA served as the template for amplifying TCR beta CDR3 regions. Amplification began with first-round RT-PCR using HTBI primers, then second-round multiplex PCR was performed. TCRdb reprocessed the multiplex PCR reads with MiXCR, giving one entry per CDR3 protein. The table includes over a million distinct CDR3 sequences, 35% to 40% detected once. The sequenced sample was peripheral blood or thyroid tissue (not recorded which). These receptors were taken from an adult man with Graves' hyperthyroidism.

J is TRBJ1-1 and V is TRBV27; D is unresolved. Trimming removed 0 bases from V and 1 base from J, with 15 bases in between. This CDR3 has 17 amino acids. CDR1 and CDR2 (germline): MNHEY, SMNVEV (reference sequence). CDR3 bases: TGTGCCAGCAGTTTATCTAGACCTGGCGCAGCGAACACTGAAGCTTTCTTT. Translating gives CASSLSRPGAANTEAFF.

This chain uses TRBV2 with TRBJ2-7; D unclear. Germline lookup yields CDR1 SNHLY and CDR2 FYNNEI. The V gene lost 6 bases and the J gene lost 1 base, with 16 bases spanning the gap. This CDR3 contains 15 residues. CDR3: CASSLYLRSSYEQYF. The CDR3 DNA sequence: TGTGCCAGCAGCCTTTACTTGCGTAGTTCCTACGAGCAGTACTTC.

Remarks on this clonotype: A clone one base away is much larger, so this may be a read error. Here the CDR3 reads CAISGRNTYGQYF. Here the CDR3 DNA reads TGTGCCATCAGTGGTCGTAACACCTACGGGCAGTACTTC. The rearrangement links TRBV10-3 to TRBJ2-7; no clear D. Germline CDR1 ENHRY, CDR2 SYGVKD. The CDR3 covers 13 residues.

The chain is built from TRBV11-2 and TRBJ1-2, with TRBD1 matching over 10 bases. CDR1 SGHAT and CDR2 FQNNGV come from the germline V gene. V shed 8 bases, J shed 7 bases, and the junction held 4 bases outside the gene matches. The CDR3 has 12 residues. The CDR3, as DNA: TGTGCCAGCTTGGACAGGGGGTCTGGCTACACCTTC. It codes for CASLDRGSGYTF.

Ten or more counts support this clonotype. The chain joins TRBV5-6 to TRBJ2-5; 7 bases line up with TRBD1. CDR3 size: 14 residues. With V trimmed by 1 base and J by 5 bases, 5 bases remained unmatched. Germline CDR1 SGHDT, CDR2 YYEEEE. The CDR3 nucleotides are TGTGCCAGCAGCTTGCATCTGACAGGGGAGACCCAGTACTTC. This translates into CASSLHLTGETQYF.

CDR3 DNA: TGCAGTGCTAGTGACGGGGAGGTGGATAGTTCGTACGAGCAGTACTTC. Amino acids: CSASDGEVDSSYEQYF. This chain uses TRBV20-1 with TRBJ2-7, with D perhaps matching TRBD2 (6 bases). Germline lookup yields CDR1 DFQATT and CDR2 SNEGSKA (reference sequence). CDR3 size: 16 residues. V gave up 3 bases and J gave up 4 bases, with 22 bases separating them.

The chain links TRBV29-1 to TRBJ2-7; the match to TRBD2 covers 8 bases. Germline V gives CDR1 SQVTM, CDR2 ANQGSEA. The CDR3 totals 13 residues. The J segment lost 3 bases and the V segment lost 6 bases, leaving 7 bases of the junction unmatched. The CDR3 is CSVYGGVDYEQYF. The CDR3 nucleotides are TGCAGCGTATACGGGGGGGTGGACTACGAGCAGTACTTC.

This chain connects TRBV29-1 to TRBJ1-3; D gene ambiguous. Germline lookup yields CDR1 SQVTM and CDR2 ANQGSEA. V dropped 6 bases and J dropped 6 bases, with 18 bases sitting between them. The CDR3 has 14 residues. This CDR3 is CSVVDPGNENTIYF. The CDR3 nucleotides are TGCAGCGTCGTGGACCCCGGTAATGAAAACACCATATATTTT.

Concerning this clonotype itself: This may be a read error: a much more frequent sequence differs by one nucleotide. The chain carries TRBV9 and TRBJ1-1; tentative D call: TRBD1 (5 bases). CDR3 length: 13 amino acids. CDR1 and CDR2 from the germline V gene are SGDLS and YYNGEE. In DNA form, the CDR3 reads TGTGCCAGCAGCGTAGGGGGACGACGGGGGGAGATCTTT. Translated, it gives CASSVGGRRGEIF.

The DNA of the CDR3 is TGCAGTGCCCCGCGGGACATGGAGACCCAGTACTTC. Its translation is CSAPRDMETQYF. The chain is built from TRBV20-1 and TRBJ2-5; the D call may be TRBD1 or TRBD2 (6 bases each). Germline CDR1 DFQATT, CDR2 SNEGSKA (reference sequence). The CDR3 contains 12 residues. Trimming shortened V by 6 bases and J by 5 bases, and 13 bases separated the two germline ends.

This chain uses TRBV6-5 with TRBJ2-7; no clear D. CDR3 length equals 15 residues. V was clipped by 8 bases and J by 1 base, with 18 bases between them. The germline CDR1 and CDR2 sequences are MNHEY and SVGAGI. The CDR3 spells CASGVGTLFSYEQYF. CDR3 bases: TGTGCCAGCGGGGTTGGCACCCTCTTTTCCTACGAGCAGTACTTC.

This clonotype came up many times. The chain is built from TRBV7-2 and TRBJ1-6, with 7 bases identical to TRBD1. The germline gives CDR1 SGHTA, CDR2 FQGNSA. CDR3 size: 14 residues. J gave up 5 bases and V 5 bases, and 3 bases lay outside the gene matches. The CDR3: CASSQQGHNSPLHF. CDR3 in DNA: TGTGCCAGCAGCCAACAGGGGCATAATTCACCCCTCCACTTT. The entire variable domain, with the rest obtained from reference TRBV7-2 and TRBJ1-6, is as follows: GAGVSQSPSNKVTEKGKDVELRCDPISGHTALYWYRQSLGQGLEFLIYFQGNSAPDKSGLPSDRFSAERTGGSVSTLTIQRTQQEDSAVYLCASSQQGHNSPLHFGNGTRLTVT.

This clonotype was picked up a small number of times. The chain has TRBV15 and TRBJ2-7, with 9 bases aligning to TRBD2. Germline trimming cut 0 bases from V and 3 bases from J; bases unmatched to any gene: 6. The length of the CDR3 is 16 residues. Germline loops: CDR1 LNHNV, CDR2 YYDKDF (reference sequence). CDR3 DNA: TGTGCCACCAGCAGAGATCGGGCTAGCGGGGACTACGAGCAGTACTTC. It is translated as CATSRDRASGDYEQYF.

This clonotype was detected a few times. This chain connects TRBV12-3 or TRBV12-4 to TRBJ1-5; a possible D gene is TRBD1 (5 bases). Trimming pared 4 bases from V and 7 bases from J, leaving 20 bases between. The CDR3 sequence is 16 residues long. The CDR3 nucleotides are TGTGCCAGCAGTTCATCAAAATCAGGGTGGGGGCAGCCCCAGCATTTT. It yields the protein CASSSSKSGWGQPQHF.

V gene TRBV7-2 combines with J gene TRBJ2-2; D is uncertain. Trimming shortened V by 4 bases and J by 7 bases, and 16 bases separated the two germline ends. This CDR3 contains 15 residues. CDR1 and CDR2 (germline): SGHTA, FQGNSA. This CDR3 is CASSSQLFLFGELFF. The CDR3 DNA is TGTGCCAGCAGCTCCCAACTCTTTTTATTCGGGGAGCTGTTTTTT. Using reference TRBV7-2 and TRBJ2-2 for the parts outside the CDR3, the full variable domain is GAGVSQSPSNKVTEKGKDVELRCDPISGHTALYWYRQSLGQGLEFLIYFQGNSAPDKSGLPSDRFSAERTGGSVSTLTIQRTQQEDSAVYLCASSSQLFLFGELFFGEGSRLTVL.

A note on this clonotype: A junction boundary mismatches the germline segment, possibly from a read error. This sequence joins TRBV10-3 and TRBJ1-1, with D tentatively TRBD1 (6 bases). The CDR3 has 17 residues. The germline V gene has CDR1 ENHRY and CDR2 SYGVKD. CDR3 sequence: CASSYSLDSLMNTEAFF. The CDR3 DNA reads TGTGCCAGCAGTTACTCGTTGGACAGTTTAATGAACACTGAAGCTTTCTTT.

This clonotype was recorded many times. V is TRBV7-9 and J is TRBJ2-5; the D is unclear. The germline V gene encodes CDR1 SEHNR and CDR2 FQNEAQ (reference sequence). V was pared by 3 bases and J by 4 bases, with 6 bases between. CDR3 length: 12 residues. The CDR3 DNA follows: TGTGCCAGCAGCTTTGGCCGAGAGACCCAGTACTTC. Protein: CASSFGRETQYF. Complete variable domain (other parts from reference TRBV7-9 and TRBJ2-5): DTGVSQNPRHKITKRGQNVTFRCDPISEHNRLYWYRQTLGQGPEFLTYFQNEAQLEKSRLLSDRFSAERPKGSFSTLEIQRTEQGDSAMYLCASSFGRETQYFGPGTRLLVL.

V is TRBV20-1 and J is TRBJ2-7; 10 bases are a match to TRBD2. The CDR3 covers 18 residues. J was trimmed by 3 bases and V by 6 bases; bases with no gene match: 20. Per the germline V gene, CDR1 is DFQATT and CDR2 is SNEGSKA (reference sequence). For the CDR3, the DNA is TGCAGTGCCACTGACTCGGTGGGTCTAGCGGGGGCCAACTACGAGCAGTACTTC. Protein sequence: CSATDSVGLAGANYEQYF.

This clonotype has ten or more counts. The rearrangement uses TRBV6-6 and TRBJ1-2; D gene uncertain. The V gene's germline CDR1 is MNHNY and CDR2 SVGAGI (reference sequence). The CDR3 spans 13 residues. V was trimmed by 2 bases and J by 3 bases, leaving 7 bases between them. The CDR3 DNA reads TGTGCCAGCAGTTACGAGGTACACTATGGCTACACCTTC. This gives the protein CASSYEVHYGYTF.

The table lists this clonotype with many counts. V gene TRBV29-1 combines with J gene TRBJ2-7; D may correspond to TRBD1 or TRBD2 (6 bases each). This CDR3 is built from 14 residues. The V gene's germline CDR1 is SQVTM and CDR2 ANQGSEA. V shed 5 bases and J shed 0 bases, with 14 bases lying between them. The DNA for the CDR3 is TGCAGCGTTAAGGGGGGCCCGAGCTCCTACGAGCAGTACTTC. Protein product: CSVKGGPSSYEQYF.